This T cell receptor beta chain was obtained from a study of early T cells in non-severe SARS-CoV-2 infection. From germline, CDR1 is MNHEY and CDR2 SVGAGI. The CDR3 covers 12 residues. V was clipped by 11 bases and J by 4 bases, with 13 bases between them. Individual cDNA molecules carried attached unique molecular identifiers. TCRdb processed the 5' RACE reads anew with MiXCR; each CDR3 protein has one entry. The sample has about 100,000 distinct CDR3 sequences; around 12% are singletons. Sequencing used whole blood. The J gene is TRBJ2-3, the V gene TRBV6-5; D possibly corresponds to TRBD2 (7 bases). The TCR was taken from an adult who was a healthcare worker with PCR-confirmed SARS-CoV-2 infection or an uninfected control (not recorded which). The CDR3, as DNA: TGTGCCGGGGGGGCATCGGCAGATACGCAGTATTTT. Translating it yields CAGGASADTQYF.